These T cell receptor beta chains were read from a single sample in a study of blood T cell repertoires in COVID-19. TCRdb's copy holds only in-frame clones and misses some; the assay was immunoSEQ multiplex PCR. The sample lists approximately 270,000 clones; roughly 83% were seen once. The sequenced material came from peripheral blood. The receptors here all came from a man aged 80 or over with acute or convalescent COVID-19. The CDR3 runs from the conserved cysteine through the conserved F or W. Fields, in order: V gene, D gene, clone size, J gene, CDR3 protein, CDR3 DNA. D genes are given only for firm matches. Not every row has a clone size; where given, it reads once, few, many or a size class.

V gene: TRBV5-6
D gene: -
clone size: -
J gene: TRBJ2-1
CDR3 protein: CASSRGRGGYNEQFF
CDR3 DNA: TGTGCCAGCAGCCGTGGAAGGGGAGGCTACAATGAGCAGTTCTTC

V gene: TRBV19
D gene: TRBD1
clone size: -
J gene: TRBJ2-5
CDR3 protein: CATSPLPGQGRETQYF
CDR3 DNA: TGTGCCACCTCCCCCCTCCCGGGACAGGGGAGGGAGACCCAGTACTTC

V gene: TRBV6-5
D gene: -
clone size: -
J gene: TRBJ1-1
CDR3 protein: CASSYSQGQNTEAFF
CDR3 DNA: TGTGCCAGCAGTTACTCTCAGGGGCAGAACACTGAAGCTTTCTTT

V gene: TRBV5-5
D gene: -
clone size: few
J gene: TRBJ1-2
CDR3 protein: CASSERQVPGNYGYTF
CDR3 DNA: TGTGCCAGCAGCGAAAGACAGGTCCCGGGGAACTATGGCTACACCTTC

V gene: TRBV19
D gene: -
clone size: -
J gene: TRBJ1-6
CDR3 protein: CASRESVYNSPLHF
CDR3 DNA: TGTGCCAGTAGAGAATCGGTCTATAATTCACCCCTCCACTTT

V gene: TRBV21-1
D gene: -
clone size: -
J gene: TRBJ1-2
CDR3 protein: CDCRGRSYGYTF
CDR3 DNA: TGTGACTGCAGGGGGCGCAGCTATGGCTACACCTTC

V gene: TRBV20-1
D gene: -
clone size: -
J gene: TRBJ1-1
CDR3 protein: CSASYTGIEAFF
CDR3 DNA: TGCAGTGCCAGTTATACAGGGATTGAAGCTTTCTTT

V gene: TRBV11-3
D gene: TRBD2
clone size: -
J gene: TRBJ2-1
CDR3 protein: CASSSSGSGVLNEQFF
CDR3 DNA: TGTGCCAGCAGCTCCTCAGGGAGCGGGGTTTTGAATGAGCAGTTCTTC

V gene: TRBV28
D gene: -
clone size: -
J gene: TRBJ1-2
CDR3 protein: CASSILLDTDGYTF
CDR3 DNA: TGTGCCAGCAGTATCCTCCTTGATACAGATGGCTACACCTTC

V gene: TRBV5-6
D gene: TRBD1
clone size: -
J gene: TRBJ2-5
CDR3 protein: CASSWRTGGAETQYF
CDR3 DNA: TGTGCCAGCAGCTGGCGGACAGGGGGCGCGGAGACCCAGTACTTC

V gene: TRBV13
D gene: -
clone size: -
J gene: TRBJ1-2
CDR3 protein: CASSLGRVRYITYYGYTF
CDR3 DNA: TGTGCCAGCAGCTTAGGCCGTGTGAGGTACATAACGTACTATGGCTACACCTTC

V gene: TRBV11-2
D gene: TRBD2
clone size: -
J gene: TRBJ2-1
CDR3 protein: CASRISSGAYNEQFF
CDR3 DNA: TGTGCCAGCAGGATTTCTAGCGGGGCCTACAATGAGCAGTTCTTC

V gene: TRBV28
D gene: TRBD2
clone size: -
J gene: TRBJ2-1
CDR3 protein: CASSRLAGDNEQFF
CDR3 DNA: TGTGCCAGCAGTCGACTAGCGGGGGACAATGAGCAGTTCTTC

V gene: TRBV4-1
D gene: -
clone size: -
J gene: TRBJ1-3
CDR3 protein: CASSQDPAGPAGTIYF
CDR3 DNA: TGCGCCAGCAGCCAAGATCCAGCGGGTCCAGCGGGCACCATATATTTT

V gene: TRBV30
D gene: -
clone size: -
J gene: TRBJ2-7
CDR3 protein: CAWISGTQPYEQYF
CDR3 DNA: TGTGCCTGGATCTCCGGGACTCAGCCCTACGAGCAGTACTTC

V gene: TRBV19
D gene: -
clone size: -
J gene: TRBJ1-2
CDR3 protein: CASSIVQGYGYTF
CDR3 DNA: TGTGCCAGTAGTATAGTTCAGGGATATGGCTACACCTTC

V gene: TRBV7-9
D gene: TRBD2
clone size: -
J gene: TRBJ2-1
CDR3 protein: CASSLFGGGSSYNEQFF
CDR3 DNA: TGTGCCAGCAGCTTATTCGGCGGGGGGAGTTCCTACAATGAGCAGTTCTTC

V gene: TRBV19
D gene: -
clone size: -
J gene: TRBJ2-6
CDR3 protein: CASSTHITGANVLTF
CDR3 DNA: TGTGCCAGTAGTACCCACATAACCGGGGCCAACGTCCTGACTTTC

V gene: TRBV6-6
D gene: -
clone size: -
J gene: TRBJ1-5
CDR3 protein: CASSMRVNQPQHF
CDR3 DNA: TGTGCCAGCAGTATGAGGGTGAATCAGCCCCAGCATTTT

V gene: TRBV3-1/TRBV3-2
D gene: TRBD2
clone size: once
J gene: TRBJ2-5
CDR3 protein: CASSRTREETQYF
CDR3 DNA: TGTGCCAGCAGCAGGACTAGGGAAGAGACCCAGTACTTC

V gene: TRBV5-1
D gene: -
clone size: -
J gene: TRBJ1-3
CDR3 protein: CASSPGGLSGNTIYF
CDR3 DNA: TGCGCCAGCAGCCCAGGTGGGCTCTCTGGAAACACCATATATTTT

V gene: TRBV5-4
D gene: -
clone size: -
J gene: TRBJ1-1
CDR3 protein: CASRPGLMNTEAFF
CDR3 DNA: TGTGCCAGCAGGCCGGGACTCATGAACACTGAAGCTTTCTTT

V gene: TRBV5-1
D gene: -
clone size: -
J gene: TRBJ1-1
CDR3 protein: CASSYYPGLRTEAFF
CDR3 DNA: TGCGCCAGCAGCTATTATCCGGGACTTCGGACTGAAGCTTTCTTT

V gene: TRBV15
D gene: -
clone size: -
J gene: TRBJ1-4
CDR3 protein: CATSRGGGVGEKLFF
CDR3 DNA: TGTGCCACCAGCAGAGGGGGAGGGGTTGGAGAAAAACTGTTTTTT

V gene: TRBV5-1
D gene: -
clone size: -
J gene: TRBJ1-4
CDR3 protein: CASSSLSGTTATNEKLFF
CDR3 DNA: TGCGCCAGCAGCTCGCTGTCCGGGACAACCGCAACTAATGAAAAACTGTTTTTT

V gene: TRBV28
D gene: -
clone size: -
J gene: TRBJ1-1
CDR3 protein: CASSLIQGNTEAFF
CDR3 DNA: TGTGCCAGCAGTTTAATCCAGGGGAACACTGAAGCTTTCTTT

V gene: TRBV25-1
D gene: TRBD1
clone size: -
J gene: TRBJ1-6
CDR3 protein: CASSEPDRVESPLHF
CDR3 DNA: TGTGCCAGCAGTGAACCGGACAGGGTGGAATCACCCCTCCACTTT

V gene: TRBV29-1
D gene: -
clone size: -
J gene: TRBJ1-1
CDR3 protein: CRVEQWNTEAFF
CDR3 DNA: TGCAGAGTTGAGCAGTGGAACACTGAAGCTTTCTTT

V gene: TRBV3-1/TRBV3-2
D gene: -
clone size: -
J gene: TRBJ2-4
CDR3 protein: CASSQGAGEAKNIQYF
CDR3 DNA: TGTGCCAGCAGCCAAGGAGCAGGGGAAGCCAAAAACATTCAGTACTTC

V gene: TRBV7-9
D gene: -
clone size: -
J gene: TRBJ1-1
CDR3 protein: CASSTRGGGMNTEAFF
CDR3 DNA: TGTGCCAGCAGCACCCGGGGGGGCGGCATGAACACTGAAGCTTTCTTT

V gene: TRBV3-1/TRBV3-2
D gene: -
clone size: -
J gene: TRBJ2-7
CDR3 protein: CASSQGPGINEQYF
CDR3 DNA: TGTGCCAGCAGCCAAGGGCCAGGAATCAACGAGCAGTACTTC

V gene: TRBV6-5
D gene: -
clone size: few
J gene: TRBJ2-7
CDR3 protein: CASIPSRGSYEQYF
CDR3 DNA: TGTGCCAGCATACCGAGCAGGGGCTCCTACGAGCAGTACTTC

V gene: TRBV19
D gene: -
clone size: -
J gene: TRBJ1-1
CDR3 protein: CASSTDSFSLWGTEAFF
CDR3 DNA: TGTGCCAGTAGTACGGACAGTTTTTCCCTTTGGGGCACTGAAGCTTTCTTT

V gene: TRBV20-1
D gene: -
clone size: -
J gene: TRBJ2-7
CDR3 protein: CSASPRAEQYF
CDR3 DNA: TGCAGTGCTAGCCCCAGGGCCGAGCAGTACTTC

V gene: TRBV11-2
D gene: TRBD2
clone size: -
J gene: TRBJ2-2
CDR3 protein: CASHPGGANTGELFF
CDR3 DNA: TGTGCCAGCCACCCCGGGGGGGCGAACACCGGGGAGCTGTTTTTT

V gene: TRBV2
D gene: -
clone size: -
J gene: TRBJ2-7
CDR3 protein: CASSLFDSEVYEQYF
CDR3 DNA: TGTGCCAGCAGTCTCTTTGACAGCGAGGTCTACGAGCAGTACTTC

V gene: TRBV6-5
D gene: -
clone size: once
J gene: TRBJ1-1
CDR3 protein: CASSLSGASNTEAFF
CDR3 DNA: TGTGCCAGCAGTTTGTCAGGCGCATCGAACACTGAAGCTTTCTTT

V gene: TRBV12-3/TRBV12-4
D gene: TRBD1
clone size: -
J gene: TRBJ1-1
CDR3 protein: CASSRDRRTEAFF
CDR3 DNA: TGTGCCAGCAGTAGGGACAGGAGAACTGAAGCTTTCTTT

V gene: TRBV7-9
D gene: -
clone size: -
J gene: TRBJ1-6
CDR3 protein: CASSLIGSSYNSPLHF
CDR3 DNA: TGTGCCAGCAGCTTAATCGGGAGCTCCTATAATTCACCCCTCCACTTT

V gene: TRBV19
D gene: TRBD2
clone size: -
J gene: TRBJ2-1
CDR3 protein: CASTMAGAGDRNNEQFF
CDR3 DNA: TGTGCCAGTACCATGGCTGGGGCGGGAGATAGGAACAATGAGCAGTTCTTC

V gene: TRBV19
D gene: -
clone size: -
J gene: TRBJ1-5
CDR3 protein: CASSTPLTVTGRPQHF
CDR3 DNA: TGTGCCAGTAGTACCCCTCTGACAGTAACCGGTCGGCCCCAGCATTTT

V gene: TRBV6-5
D gene: -
clone size: -
J gene: TRBJ2-7
CDR3 protein: CASSYKGSSYEQYF
CDR3 DNA: TGTGCCAGCAGTTATAAGGGGTCTTCCTACGAGCAGTACTTC

V gene: TRBV29-1
D gene: -
clone size: -
J gene: TRBJ2-1
CDR3 protein: CSGVYNEQFF
CDR3 DNA: TGCAGCGGCGTCTACAATGAGCAGTTCTTC

V gene: TRBV19
D gene: TRBD1
clone size: -
J gene: TRBJ1-1
CDR3 protein: CASRRGGAGNTEAFF
CDR3 DNA: TGTGCCAGTAGGCGAGGGGGCGCCGGGAACACTGAAGCTTTCTTT

V gene: TRBV28
D gene: -
clone size: -
J gene: TRBJ2-1
CDR3 protein: CASSSTGTRYNEQFF
CDR3 DNA: TGTGCCAGCAGTTCAACCGGGACACGATACAATGAGCAGTTCTTC

V gene: TRBV7-2
D gene: -
clone size: -
J gene: TRBJ2-2
CDR3 protein: CASSLIRGSSGELFF
CDR3 DNA: TGTGCCAGCAGTCTGATCAGGGGCTCATCCGGGGAGCTGTTTTTT

V gene: TRBV18
D gene: TRBD1
clone size: -
J gene: TRBJ2-7
CDR3 protein: CASSPGTGVYEQYF
CDR3 DNA: TGTGCCAGCTCTCCCGGGACAGGGGTTTATGAGCAGTACTTC

V gene: TRBV18
D gene: -
clone size: few
J gene: TRBJ1-2
CDR3 protein: CASSPPGDYYGYTF
CDR3 DNA: TGTGCCAGCTCACCCCCGGGGGATTACTATGGCTACACCTTC

V gene: TRBV7-8
D gene: TRBD2
clone size: -
J gene: TRBJ2-1
CDR3 protein: CASSPFARGGPRNEQFF
CDR3 DNA: TGTGCCAGCAGCCCCTTTGCTCGGGGGGGCCCCCGCAATGAGCAGTTCTTC

V gene: TRBV6-1
D gene: TRBD1
clone size: -
J gene: TRBJ1-2
CDR3 protein: CASSEPGGGSYGYTF
CDR3 DNA: TGTGCCAGCAGTGAGCCAGGGGGCGGGAGCTATGGCTACACCTTC

V gene: TRBV5-1
D gene: TRBD1
clone size: once
J gene: TRBJ1-3
CDR3 protein: CASSPGQGGGNTIYF
CDR3 DNA: TGCGCCAGCAGCCCGGGACAGGGGGGTGGAAACACCATATATTTT

V gene: TRBV10-1
D gene: TRBD1
clone size: -
J gene: TRBJ1-6
CDR3 protein: CARVRGQFDNSPLHF
CDR3 DNA: TGCGCCAGGGTCAGGGGGCAATTTGATAATTCACCCCTCCACTTT

V gene: TRBV5-1
D gene: TRBD1
clone size: few
J gene: TRBJ1-2
CDR3 protein: CASSLEGAGYGYTF
CDR3 DNA: TGCGCCAGCAGCTTGGAGGGGGCAGGGTATGGCTACACCTTC

V gene: TRBV5-6
D gene: -
clone size: -
J gene: TRBJ1-2
CDR3 protein: CASSPGGIGYTF
CDR3 DNA: TGTGCCAGCAGCCCTGGGGGGATTGGCTACACCTTC

V gene: TRBV4-2
D gene: -
clone size: -
J gene: TRBJ1-1
CDR3 protein: CASSHNDRNTEAFF
CDR3 DNA: TGTGCCAGCAGCCACAACGACAGGAACACTGAAGCTTTCTTT